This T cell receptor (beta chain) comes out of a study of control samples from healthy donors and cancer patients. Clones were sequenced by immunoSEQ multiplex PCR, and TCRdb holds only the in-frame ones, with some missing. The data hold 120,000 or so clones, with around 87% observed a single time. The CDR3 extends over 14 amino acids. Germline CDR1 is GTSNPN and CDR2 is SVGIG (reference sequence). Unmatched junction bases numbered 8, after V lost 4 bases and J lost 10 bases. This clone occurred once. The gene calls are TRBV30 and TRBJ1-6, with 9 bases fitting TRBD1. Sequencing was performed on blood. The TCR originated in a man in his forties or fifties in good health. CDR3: CAWTLGQGRSPLHF. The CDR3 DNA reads TGTGCCTGGACCCTGGGACAGGGCCGATCACCCCTCCACTTT.